The 2 T cell receptor beta chains below come from one sample, sequenced in a study of vaccination effects on CD4 cells after COVID-19. Only in-frame clones appear in the TCRdb table, and some are missing; sequencing was by immunoSEQ multiplex PCR. The sample consists of approximately 40,000 clones, less than 85% of them appearing once. Subsequent to a culture period of more than 8 days, CD4+ T cells were isolated. This person caught SARS-CoV-2 sometime from March to December 2020, and PCR testing confirmed the infection. BNT162b2 vaccine or mRNA-1273 vaccine was given to participants in two doses. These TCRs are of unknown antigen specificity. Sequenced here: CD4+ T cells from PBMCs cultured without peptide, sampled after COVID-19 vaccination. The receptors stem from a human donor who had a prior SARS-CoV-2 infection.

This rearrangement joins TRBV6-5 to TRBJ2-1; D may be TRBD1 (5 bases). The CDR3 extends over 15 amino acids. V dropped 6 bases and J dropped 5 bases, with 17 bases sitting between them. Germline CDR1 and CDR2: MNHEY and SVGAGI. Here the CDR3 reads CASRPYRHQNNEQFF. The CDR3 nucleotides read TGTGCCAGCAGACCCTACAGGCACCAAAACAATGAGCAGTTCTTC.

This clone occurred once. The V call is TRBV5-1, the J call TRBJ2-2; the D is unclear. The length of the CDR3 is 15 residues. With 3 bases removed from V and 4 bases from J, the gap between germline ends came to 13 bases. The germline V gene encodes CDR1 SGHRS and CDR2 YFSETQ. CDR3 DNA sequence: TGCGCCAGCAGCTCCCTTAGGGTGGGCACCGGGGAGCTGTTTTTT. Translation: CASSSLRVGTGELFF.